A single sample is the source of the 10 T cell receptor beta chains below, sequenced in a study of a mutant IDH1 vaccine in newly diagnosed glioma. The data were produced by immunoSEQ multiplex PCR, yet TCRdb's version contains in-frame clones alone and is incomplete. The table has about 92,000 clones, around 82% seen once; the top ten hold approximately 7.4%. This sample's time point: baseline, week 1 (first vaccination visit). Treatment of the sample: pre-vaccination baseline after standard-of-care therapy. Sequences were derived from PBMCs, sampled from a glioma patient treated with radiotherapy, temozolomide or both. Receptors originate from a woman aged 45-65 years with glioma.

The V gene is TRBV5-1, the J gene TRBJ1-2, with D maybe TRBD1 (6 bases). The CDR3 length is 15 residues. Germline loops: CDR1 SGHRS, CDR2 YFSETQ. V was clipped by 0 bases and J by 2 bases, with 11 bases between them. Written as DNA, the CDR3 is TGCGCCAGCAGCTTGGACCCGGGGGCGAACTATGGCTACACCTTC. Its translation: CASSLDPGANYGYTF.

The V and J genes are TRBV7-8 and TRBJ1-1; maybe TRBD1 (5 bases). Germline CDR1 reads SGHVS; CDR2 reads FQNEAQ. The CDR3 is 15 residues long. V was shortened by 4 bases and J by 5 bases, with 17 bases between the two germline ends. For the CDR3, the DNA is TGTGCCAGCAGCTATCACCCGGGACTCGGAACTGAAGCTTTCTTT. This gives the protein CASSYHPGLGTEAFF. Full variable domain (outside the CDR3, taken from reference TRBV7-8 and TRBJ1-1): GAGVSQSPRYKVAKRGQDVALRCDPISGHVSLFWYQQALGQGPEFLTYFQNEAQLDKSGLPSDRFFAERPEGSVSTLKIQRTQQEDSAVYLCASSYHPGLGTEAFFGQGTRLTVV.

This clone was recorded a few times. The chain has TRBV10-3 and TRBJ1-1; D is unclear. Trimming left V 11 bases short and J 5 bases short, with 18 bases between. The CDR3 spans 13 residues. The germline V gene has CDR1 ENHRY and CDR2 SYGVKD. The CDR3 nucleotides read TGTGCCGCTCGATCCAGTTGGGAGACTGAAGCTTTCTTT. It translates to CAARSSWETEAFF.

The chain recombines TRBV6-4 with TRBJ1-6, with 12 positions matching TRBD1. V dropped 6 bases and J dropped 9; count of bases not matched to a gene: 9. Looked up from germline, CDR1 is MRHNA and CDR2 is SNTAGT. The CDR3 loop spans 16 amino acids. CDR3 in DNA: TGTGCCAGCAGGGAATGGGGACAGGGGGCCGGTTCACCCCTCCACTTT. Translating gives CASREWGQGAGSPLHF.

The CDR3 region is CASSRQDNSPLHF. CDR3 DNA: TGTGCCAGCTCACGACAGGATAATTCACCCCTCCACTTT. The chain has TRBV18 and TRBJ1-6; possibly TRBD1 for D (6 bases). V lost 4 bases to trimming and J lost 5 bases, with 6 bases between them. Germline CDR1 and CDR2: KGHSH and LQKENI. The CDR3 is 13 residues long.

This clone was recorded only once. The chain joins TRBV7-2 to TRBJ1-2, with D unclear. CDR1 SGHTA and CDR2 FQGNSA come from the germline V gene. V was cut by 2 bases and J by 6 bases, with 7 bases left in between. This CDR3 has 12 amino acids. In DNA, the CDR3 is TGTGCCAGCAGCTTACCCGGGAATGGCTACACCTTC. It yields the protein CASSLPGNGYTF.

V is TRBV6-5 and J is TRBJ2-3, with a weak D call TRBD2 (5 bases). V dropped 6 bases and J dropped 3 bases, with 13 bases sitting between them. Looked up from germline, CDR1 is MNHEY and CDR2 is SVGAGI. This CDR3 has 14 amino acids. The DNA for the CDR3 is TGTGCCAGCAGCCCCGACGGGAATACAGATACGCAGTATTTT. Its translation is CASSPDGNTDTQYF.

As DNA, the CDR3 is TGCGCCAGCAGCCAGAATCCGACTATTAATGAAAAACTGTTTTTT. This gives the protein CASSQNPTINEKLFF. J is TRBJ1-4 and V is TRBV4-1; D is uncertain. The germline V gene has CDR1 MGHRA and CDR2 YSYEKL. The CDR3 has 15 amino acids. The germline V and J ends were trimmed by 3 bases and 4 bases, with 12 bases remaining between them.

The J gene is TRBJ2-5, the V gene TRBV9, with D tentatively TRBD1 (6 bases). Per the germline V gene, CDR1 is SGDLS and CDR2 is YYNGEE. The germline V and J ends were trimmed by 0 bases and 3 bases, with 12 bases remaining between them. CDR3 length: 15 amino acids. The CDR3 is CASSVEGGQKETQYF. The CDR3 DNA sequence: TGTGCCAGCAGCGTAGAGGGTGGACAGAAAGAGACCCAGTACTTC.

The rearrangement links TRBV19 to TRBJ2-7, with D tentatively TRBD1 or TRBD2 (6 bases each). V was cut by 3 bases and J by 6 bases, with 12 bases left in between. The CDR3 contains 13 residues. Germline assignment: CDR1 LNHDA and CDR2 SQIVND (reference sequence). Here the CDR3 reads CASSIMGGGEQYF. CDR3 nucleotides: TGTGCCAGTAGTATTATGGGGGGCGGCGAGCAGTACTTC.